The entry below gives a single TCR beta chain sequence along with its context. Trimming removed 0 bases at V and 9 bases at J, with 13 bases between. Germline-derived CDR1 and CDR2 are SGDLS and YYNGEE. The CDR3 covers 15 residues. This sample is drawn from a study of T-cell memory formation after mild COVID-19. As for the study in general: Clusters of TCRs were largely donor specific.

TCRdb itself ran the 5' RACE reads through MiXCR, one entry per CDR3 protein. The data contain a few hundred thousand distinct CDR3 sequences, nearly 25% of them seen just once; the ten biggest clones take up roughly an eighth. The chain joins TRBV9 to TRBJ1-6; D is undetermined. Specimen: PBMCs or a T cell subset sorted from them (not recorded which). This receptor was obtained from an adult woman who had mild COVID-19 (a few samples of this study predate the infection). Cell type and time point are not known. The CDR3 DNA reads TGTGCCAGCAGCGTAGGGTGGGGTTTAGGTTCACCCCTCCACTTT. Its protein product is CASSVGWGLGSPLHF.